These 15 T cell receptor beta chains came from one sample sequenced in a study of blood T cell repertoires in COVID-19. The method was immunoSEQ multiplex PCR; TCRdb's version includes in-frame clones alone and lacks a portion of them. The profile shows about 220,000 clones, 80% to 90% of them singletons. The sequenced sample consisted of peripheral blood. These receptors were taken from a woman aged 50 to 65 with acute or convalescent COVID-19.

The CDR3 region is CAWSRRQGTFSGANVLTF. CDR3 in DNA: TGTGCCTGGAGTCGGCGACAGGGAACATTCTCTGGGGCCAACGTCCTGACTTTC. This chain connects TRBV30 to TRBJ2-6; 7 positions match TRBD1. J lost 0 bases, V lost 2 bases, and 10 bases had no gene match. The CDR3 runs 18 residues. Germline loops: CDR1 GTSNPN, CDR2 SVGIG (reference sequence).

The table lists this clone with a count of one. The V and J genes are TRBV18 and TRBJ1-4; D remains unclear. Germline loops: CDR1 KGHSH, CDR2 LQKENI. The V gene lost 1 base and the J gene lost 0 bases, with 9 bases spanning the gap. CDR3 length equals 16 residues. The CDR3 here is CASSPRLATTNEKLFF. Written as DNA, the CDR3 is TGTGCCAGCTCACCACGGCTGGCAACAACTAATGAAAAACTGTTTTTT.

V and J are TRBV6-5 and TRBJ1-2; tentatively, D is TRBD1 (5 bases). V was pared by 3 bases and J by 4 bases, with 6 bases between. The CDR3 is 12 amino acids. Germline loops: CDR1 MNHEY, CDR2 SVGAGI. The CDR3 loop reads CASSYQGYGYTF. The CDR3 DNA reads as TGTGCCAGCAGTTATCAGGGCTATGGCTACACCTTC.

The chain recombines TRBV6-1 with TRBJ1-1; 7 bases match TRBD1. V lost 7 bases, J lost 6 bases, and 5 bases stayed unmatched. The germline CDR1 and CDR2 sequences are MNHNS and SASEGT. There are 12 residues in the CDR3. The chain's CDR3 is CASTFRGAEAFF. The CDR3, as DNA: TGTGCCAGCACCTTCAGGGGGGCTGAAGCTTTCTTT.

The chain employs TRBV7-2 and TRBJ1-5, with D possibly matching TRBD1 (5 bases). Germline CDR1 SGHTA, CDR2 FQGNSA. This CDR3 has 15 residues. Trimming left V 5 bases short and J 0 bases short, with 11 bases between. DNA for the CDR3: TGTGCCAGCAGCCTCGGGGGGAATAGCAATCAGCCCCAGCATTTT. Translated, it gives CASSLGGNSNQPQHF. Filled out from reference TRBV7-2 and TRBJ1-5, the complete variable domain reads GAGVSQSPSNKVTEKGKDVELRCDPISGHTALYWYRQSLGQGLEFLIYFQGNSAPDKSGLPSDRFSAERTGGSVSTLTIQRTQQEDSAVYLCASSLGGNSNQPQHFGDGTRLSIL.

This clone was observed a handful of times. This chain joins TRBV7-6 and TRBJ2-7; TRBD2 matches at 9 bases. Germline CDR1 reads SGHVS; CDR2 reads FNYEAQ. The CDR3 runs 16 residues. V trimming: 0 bases; J trimming: 3 bases; junction bases outside the gene matches: 6. The CDR3 DNA reads TGTGCCAGCAGCTTAGCTAGCGGGAGTACTGGCTACGAGCAGTACTTC. This sequence encodes CASSLASGSTGYEQYF.

V usage is TRBV28 and J usage is TRBJ2-4, with D possibly matching TRBD1 (7 bases). This CDR3 has 17 residues. CDR1 is MDHEN, CDR2 SYDVKM, per germline. V lost 3 bases to trimming and J lost 6 bases, with 21 bases between them. This CDR3 reads CASSLFSGGTVTNIQYF. In DNA, the CDR3 is TGTGCCAGCAGTTTGTTTTCAGGAGGGACAGTGACAAACATTCAGTACTTC. Based on the CDR3 plus reference TRBV28 and TRBJ2-4, the full variable domain is DVKVTQSSRYLVKRTGEKVFLECVQDMDHENMFWYRQDPGLGLRLIYFSYDVKMKEKGDIPEGYSVSREKKERFSLILESASTNQTSMYLCASSLFSGGTVTNIQYFGAGTRLSVL.

The chain has TRBV18 and TRBJ2-7, with 12 bases identical to TRBD1. The V gene end was trimmed by 4 bases and the J gene end by 6 bases; junction bases not matched to a gene: 4. CDR1 KGHSH and CDR2 LQKENI come from the germline V gene. The CDR3 spans 14 residues. The CDR3 protein is CASSLGQGASEQYF. CDR3 sequence (DNA): TGTGCCAGCTCACTGGGACAGGGGGCGAGCGAGCAGTACTTC.

This chain uses TRBV6-5 with TRBJ1-1, with 10 bases matching TRBD1. J gave up 3 bases and V 4 bases, and 5 bases lay outside the gene matches. CDR1 is MNHEY and CDR2 is SVGAGI in the germline V gene. The CDR3 is made up of 15 amino acids. CDR3 coding DNA: TGTGCCAGCAGTTCACCTGGGACAGGGGACACTGAAGCTTTCTTT. Its protein product is CASSSPGTGDTEAFF.

This clone was seen once. The V gene is TRBV11-2, the J gene TRBJ1-3, with D perhaps matching TRBD1 (6 bases). This CDR3 has 16 residues. V was clipped by 0 bases and J by 5 bases, with 14 bases between them. Per the germline V gene, CDR1 is SGHAT and CDR2 is FQNNGV. CDR3 residues: CASSLDRTGSRNTIYF. DNA of the CDR3: TGTGCCAGCAGCTTAGATCGCACAGGGTCGAGAAACACCATATATTTT.

This sequence joins TRBV10-1 and TRBJ2-5; 10 bases match TRBD1. Germline V gene sequence: CDR1 WNHNN, CDR2 SYGVQD (reference sequence). The CDR3 extends over 13 amino acids. The V and J ends lost 4 bases and 5 bases, in that order; junction bases with no gene match: 1. In nucleotides, the CDR3 is TGCGCCAGCAGTGGACAGGGGGCCGAGACCCAGTACTTC. Its translation is CASSGQGAETQYF.

In its sample, this clone was seen once. This chain joins TRBV11-2 and TRBJ2-5; TRBD1 is a possible D gene (6 bases). Trimming shortened V by 6 bases and J by 1 base, and 9 bases separated the two germline ends. Germline-derived CDR1 and CDR2 are SGHAT and FQNNGV. This CDR3 contains 13 residues. CDR3: CASSGQPQETQYF. CDR3 sequence (DNA): TGTGCCAGCAGTGGACAGCCCCAAGAGACCCAGTACTTC.

The V call is TRBV3-1 (or the pseudogene TRBV3-2), the J call TRBJ2-7, with TRBD2 matching 9 bases. The V gene's germline CDR1 is LGHDT and CDR2 YNNKEL (reference sequence). The CDR3 is made up of 14 amino acids. Trimming cost V 0 bases and J 10 bases; bases outside gene matches: 7. The CDR3 region has the DNA TGTGCCAGCAGCCAAGATGTCTTTAGCGGGAGACAGTACTTC. Protein: CASSQDVFSGRQYF.

J is TRBJ2-7 and V is TRBV14; D may be TRBD2 (5 bases). Germline lookup yields CDR1 SGHDN and CDR2 FVKESK. This CDR3 contains 13 residues. Between the trimmed V and J ends, which lost 4 bases and 4 bases, there was a span of 11 bases. The CDR3 spells CASSLARRYEQYF. DNA of the CDR3: TGTGCCAGCAGCCTAGCGCGAAGGTACGAGCAGTACTTC.

V usage is TRBV29-1 and J usage is TRBJ2-1; TRBD2 matches at 10 bases. With 1 base clipped from V and 9 bases from J, the junction kept 9 bases outside the gene matches. This CDR3 is built from 15 residues. Germline V gives CDR1 SQVTM, CDR2 ANQGSEA. The CDR3 protein is CSVEGVELAGTEQFF. The CDR3 region has the DNA TGCAGCGTTGAAGGGGTAGAACTAGCGGGAACTGAGCAGTTCTTC.